The 26 T cell receptor beta chains in this list originate from one sample, sequenced in a study of T cell repertoires in cytomegalovirus infection. TCRdb re-called the reads through MiXCR, storing one row per CDR3 protein. Of fewer than 850,000 distinct CDR3 sequences in the sample, almost 30% were seen once. Their antigen targets remain unknown. The sample in question was cultured CD8+ T cells from PBMCs, obtained from culture after CMV antigen stimulation. These receptors were taken from a human donor in good health (CMV status not recorded). Some clones in this sample may be carry-over from other donors' samples.

This clonotype was recorded a few times. This rearrangement joins TRBV7-9 to TRBJ1-5; no clear D. V was shortened by 5 bases and J by 4 bases, with 9 bases between the two germline ends. The CDR3 length is 13 residues. Germline lookup yields CDR1 SEHNR and CDR2 FQNEAQ (reference sequence). As DNA, the CDR3 is TGTGCCAGCAGCACACATGAAAATCAGCCCCAGCATTTT. Translation: CASSTHENQPQHF. Full variable domain (rest looked up from reference TRBV7-9 and TRBJ1-5): DTGVSQNPRHKITKRGQNVTFRCDPISEHNRLYWYRQTLGQGPEFLTYFQNEAQLEKSRLLSDRFSAERPKGSFSTLEIQRTEQGDSAMYLCASSTHENQPQHFGDGTRLSIL.

CDR3 amino acids: CASSLDLGPKNIQYF. The CDR3 nucleotides read TGTGCCAGCAGCTTAGATTTGGGCCCCAAAAACATTCAGTACTTC. The chain joins TRBV11-2 to TRBJ2-4; the D is unclear. The CDR3 has 15 residues. Trimming cost V 0 bases and J 2 bases, with 8 bases left between them. Germline-derived CDR1 and CDR2 are SGHAT and FQNNGV. Together with reference TRBV11-2 and TRBJ2-4, the CDR3 gives the full variable domain: EAGVAQSPRYKIIEKRQSVAFWCNPISGHATLYWYQQILGQGPKLLIQFQNNGVVDDSQLPKDRFSAERLKGVDSTLKIQPAKLEDSAVYLCASSLDLGPKNIQYFGAGTRLSVL.

The V gene is TRBV6-2 or TRBV6-3, the J gene TRBJ2-7; tentative D call: TRBD2 (5 bases). The germline CDR1 and CDR2 sequences are MNHEY and SVGEGT. The V and J ends lost 7 bases and 2 bases respectively, with 18 bases between them. The CDR3 is 15 amino acids. CDR3 region: CASIARYDGTYEQYV. Written as DNA, the CDR3 is TGTGCCAGCATTGCCCGTTACGACGGGACCTACGAGCAGTACGTC.

The V and J genes are TRBV25-1 and TRBJ2-1; maybe TRBD1 (6 bases). Germline lookup yields CDR1 MGHDK and CDR2 SYGVNS. There are 14 residues in the CDR3. V was clipped by 5 bases and J by 2 bases, with 10 bases between them. The CDR3, as DNA: TGTGCCAGCAGTACCAGGACAGCCTACAATGAGCAGTTCTTC. Translated, it gives CASSTRTAYNEQFF.

V and J are TRBV12-5 and TRBJ2-7, with TRBD1 identical over 7 bases. The germline gives CDR1 LGHNT, CDR2 FRNRAP. The CDR3 runs 15 residues. The V segment lost 2 bases and the J segment 3 bases; nucleotides outside the gene matches: 7. CDR3 region: CASGLSLTGLYEQYF. CDR3 coding DNA: TGTGCTAGTGGTTTGTCCCTGACAGGGCTCTACGAGCAGTACTTC.

In its sample, this clonotype was seen a few times. This rearrangement joins TRBV6-5 to TRBJ1-1, with D unresolved. V dropped 2 bases and J dropped 11 bases, with 15 bases sitting between them. Germline V gene data show CDR1 as MNHEY and CDR2 as SVGAGI. CDR3 length equals 13 residues. The chain's CDR3 is CASSYRGRRGAFF. CDR3 coding DNA: TGTGCCAGCAGTTACCGAGGCCGCCGTGGGGCTTTCTTT.

The table lists this clonotype with a few counts. J is TRBJ1-4 and V is TRBV5-6; a weak D match, TRBD1 (6 bases). CDR3 length equals 14 residues. The V end lost 4 bases, the J end lost 7 bases, and 14 bases lay between the germline ends. Germline assignment: CDR1 SGHDT and CDR2 YYEEEE. The CDR3 here is CASSGGRPGEKLFF. Here the CDR3 DNA reads TGTGCCAGCAGCGGGGGCCGGCCTGGTGAAAAACTGTTTTTT.

This sequence joins TRBV6-2 or TRBV6-3 and TRBJ2-1; unclear D gene. The germline V gene has CDR1 MNHEY and CDR2 SVGEGT. The V gene lost 6 bases and the J gene lost 6 bases, with 18 bases spanning the gap. The CDR3 contains 15 residues. The CDR3 coding sequence is TGTGCCAGCAGCCCCAGTAGGGTCATCGGCAATGAGCAGTTCTTC. It is translated as CASSPSRVIGNEQFF.

CDR3 protein: CASSLGYQGDGNQPQHF. The CDR3 coding sequence is TGTGCCAGCAGCTTAGGGTACCAGGGTGACGGCAATCAGCCCCAGCATTTT. The chain is built from TRBV7-6 and TRBJ1-5, with D possibly being TRBD1 (5 bases). V was shortened by 1 base and J by 2 bases, with 15 bases between the two germline ends. The germline gives CDR1 SGHVS, CDR2 FNYEAQ. This CDR3 region has 17 residues.

V gene TRBV27 combines with J gene TRBJ2-3; the match to TRBD1 covers 9 bases. Trimming cost V 5 bases and J 6 bases; bases outside gene matches: 9. This CDR3 is 15 amino acids long. The germline CDR1 and CDR2 sequences are MNHEY and SMNVEV (reference sequence). The CDR3 DNA reads TGTGCCAGCAGTCCGGGACAGGGAGGATTGGATACGCAGTATTTT. It is translated as CASSPGQGGLDTQYF.

The gene calls are TRBV28 and TRBJ2-2; 8 bases are shared with TRBD1. The CDR3 runs 18 residues. V lost 3 bases to trimming and J lost 4 bases; unmatched junction nucleotides: 13. Germline lookup yields CDR1 MDHEN and CDR2 SYDVKM. The CDR3, as DNA: TGTGCCAGCAGTTTCCCCCCCTTCGACAGGGGCATCACCGGGGAGCTGTTTTTT. Protein sequence: CASSFPPFDRGITGELFF.

This rearrangement joins TRBV6-1 to TRBJ2-7, with 12 bases aligning to TRBD1. The CDR3 is 16 amino acids. V dropped 1 base and J dropped 4; count of bases not matched to a gene: 5. Germline-derived CDR1 and CDR2 are MNHNS and SASEGT. The CDR3 sequence is CASSEGLGQGAYEQYF. Written as DNA, the CDR3 is TGTGCCAGCAGTGAAGGATTGGGACAGGGGGCTTACGAGCAGTACTTC.

This clonotype was detected ten times or more. The chain links TRBV7-2 to TRBJ2-7, with D perhaps matching TRBD2 (6 bases). CDR3 length: 14 amino acids. The V gene's germline CDR1 is SGHTA and CDR2 FQGNSA. V gave up 4 bases and J gave up 2 bases, with 12 bases separating them. This CDR3 is CASSYRDLAYEQYF. CDR3 nucleotide sequence: TGTGCCAGCAGCTACCGGGACTTAGCCTACGAGCAGTACTTC.

The chain links TRBV28 to TRBJ2-3; D not certain. CDR1 is MDHEN and CDR2 is SYDVKM in the germline V gene. The CDR3 extends over 14 amino acids. Deletions cut 5 bases from V and 4 bases from J, with 13 bases between. The CDR3 sequence is CASSEVAVADTQYF. CDR3 DNA: TGTGCCAGCAGTGAGGTTGCTGTTGCAGATACGCAGTATTTT.

This chain uses TRBV20-1 with TRBJ2-4; D is unclear. Trimming took 1 base from V and 0 from J, leaving 22 bases between them. Per germline, CDR1 DFQATT and CDR2 SNEGSKA (reference sequence). CDR3 length: 19 residues. The chain's CDR3 is CSARASGRPQVLAKNIQYF. The CDR3 bases are TGCAGTGCTAGAGCCTCCGGTAGACCGCAGGTTCTAGCCAAAAACATTCAGTACTTC.

This clonotype has a single count. The CDR3 loop reads CATSRDMGVGNTIYF. CDR3 bases: TGTGCCACCAGCAGAGATATGGGGGTTGGAAACACCATATATTTT. The V call is TRBV15, the J call TRBJ1-3, with a weak D call TRBD1 (5 bases). Germline CDR1 reads LNHNV; CDR2 reads YYDKDF (reference sequence). Trimming stripped 0 bases from V and 3 bases from J, with 9 bases between. This CDR3 has 15 residues.

The chain links TRBV27 to TRBJ1-5; no definite D call. Germline lookup yields CDR1 MNHEY and CDR2 SMNVEV (reference sequence). The V end lost 6 bases, the J end lost 4 bases, and 22 bases lay between the germline ends. This CDR3 contains 17 residues. The CDR3: CASSPEGTVYRNQPQHF. The CDR3 DNA reads as TGTGCCAGCAGCCCCGAGGGAACAGTTTATCGGAATCAGCCCCAGCATTTT.

This clonotype was seen at least ten times. This chain joins TRBV12-5 and TRBJ2-5, with 7 bases aligning to TRBD2. The CDR3 runs to 15 residues. The germline V gene has CDR1 LGHNT and CDR2 FRNRAP. Germline trimming cut 4 bases from V and 4 bases from J; bases unmatched to any gene: 9. CDR3: CASGYRDYRIETQYF. Here the CDR3 DNA reads TGTGCTAGTGGTTACCGGGACTATCGTATAGAGACCCAGTACTTC.

This clonotype was detected only a few times. The J gene is TRBJ1-1, the V gene TRBV7-9, with D perhaps TRBD1 (5 bases). V was cut by 4 bases and J by 4 bases, with 13 bases left in between. CDR3 length: 14 residues. Germline CDR1 and CDR2: SEHNR and FQNEAQ (reference sequence). CDR3 loop: CASSSGRERTEAFF. The CDR3 DNA sequence: TGTGCCAGCAGCTCAGGGAGGGAACGCACTGAAGCTTTCTTT.

The chain is built from TRBV7-3 and TRBJ1-6; 10 bases match TRBD1. The V gene's germline CDR1 is SGHTA and CDR2 FQGTGA. This CDR3 comprises 13 residues. After removal of 8 bases from V and 10 bases from J, the junction contained 5 bases not matched to a gene. CDR3 residues: CASGQGVKSPLHF. The CDR3 DNA follows: TGTGCCAGCGGACAGGGGGTTAAGTCACCCCTCCACTTT.

The chain links TRBV10-3 to TRBJ2-2; perhaps TRBD2 as D (6 bases). The CDR3 contains 13 residues. V dropped 8 bases and J dropped 4 bases, with 11 bases sitting between them. CDR1 and CDR2 (germline): ENHRY, SYGVKD. Here the CDR3 DNA reads TGTGCCATCTGGAGGGACGTCACCGGGGAGCTGTTTTTT. Protein product: CAIWRDVTGELFF.

The J gene is TRBJ1-1, the V gene TRBV4-3; D gene ambiguous. Trimming took off 4 bases at V and 1 base at J, with 19 bases between the two ends. The V gene's germline CDR1 is LGHNA and CDR2 YSLEER. The length of the CDR3 is 17 residues. The CDR3: CASSLALYAQQNTEAFF. The CDR3 DNA follows: TGCGCCAGCAGCCTCGCCCTATATGCGCAGCAGAACACTGAAGCTTTCTTT.

To note about this clonotype: The junction departs from germline at one end; a sequencing error may be responsible. The chain recombines TRBV12-3 or TRBV12-4 with TRBJ2-3; TRBD1 is a possible D gene (6 bases). The CDR3 is 17 amino acids. The CDR3 DNA sequence: TGTGCCAACAGTTTTTTTCCCCACAGGGAATATGCAGATACGCAGTATTTT. It yields the protein CANSFFPHREYADTQYF.

This clonotype turned up a few times. The gene calls are TRBV6-1 and TRBJ2-5; 9 nucleotides match TRBD1. Germline loops: CDR1 MNHNS, CDR2 SASEGT. V trimming: 7 bases; J trimming: 5 bases; junction bases outside the gene matches: 5. The CDR3 is 13 amino acids. The CDR3 reads CASKTGGRETQYF. As DNA, the CDR3 is TGTGCCAGCAAGACAGGGGGAAGGGAGACCCAGTACTTC.

The chain joins TRBV4-1 to TRBJ1-1; the D gene is possibly TRBD1 (5 bases). Germline CDR1 and CDR2: MGHRA and YSYEKL. There are 16 residues in the CDR3. The V end lost 0 bases, the J end lost 1 base, and 12 bases lay between the germline ends. CDR3 residues: CASSQDEKGQNTEAFF. Written as DNA, the CDR3 is TGCGCCAGCAGCCAAGATGAGAAGGGGCAGAACACTGAAGCTTTCTTT.

This clonotype was observed many times. V usage is TRBV7-2 and J usage is TRBJ2-5; possible D gene TRBD1, 6 bases. CDR1 and CDR2 (germline): SGHTA, FQGNSA. The CDR3 runs to 17 residues. V lost 5 bases, J lost 6 bases, and 25 bases lay in between. The CDR3 DNA sequence: TGTGCCAGCAGCCTCCCCGACGGAACAGGGTGGAAAAAGACCCAGTACTTC. Its protein product is CASSLPDGTGWKKTQYF.